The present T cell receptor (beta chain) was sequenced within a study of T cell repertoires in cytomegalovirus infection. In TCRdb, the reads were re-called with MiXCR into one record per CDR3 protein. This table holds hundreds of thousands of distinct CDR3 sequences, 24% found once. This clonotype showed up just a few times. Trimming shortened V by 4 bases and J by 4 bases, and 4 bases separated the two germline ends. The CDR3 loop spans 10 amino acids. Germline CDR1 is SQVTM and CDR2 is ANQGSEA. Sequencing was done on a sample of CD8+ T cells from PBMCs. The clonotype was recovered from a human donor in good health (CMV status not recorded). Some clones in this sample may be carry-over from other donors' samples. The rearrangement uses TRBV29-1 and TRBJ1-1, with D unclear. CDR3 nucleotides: TGCAGCGTTGTCTTCACTGAAGCTTTCTTT. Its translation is CSVVFTEAFF.